The 14 T cell receptor beta chains below all came from one sample that was sequenced in a study of blood T cell repertoires in COVID-19. Only in-frame clones appear in the TCRdb table, and some are missing; sequencing was by immunoSEQ multiplex PCR. The sample lists roughly 280,000 clones, around four fifths occurring once. The specimen was peripheral blood. These receptors all stem from a man in his fifties or sixties with acute or convalescent COVID-19.

The chain is built from TRBV5-1 and TRBJ1-1, with a possible D match to TRBD1 (5 bases). The CDR3 is 15 residues long. V was trimmed by 6 bases and J by 4 bases, leaving 19 bases between them. Germline CDR1 SGHRS, CDR2 YFSETQ. The CDR3 region has the DNA TGCGCCAGCACCCTTGAACCCGCGGGGACCACTGAAGCTTTCTTT. Translating gives CASTLEPAGTTEAFF.

A word on this clone: Other DNA sequences in the same sample also yield this CDR3. The rearrangement links TRBV4-3 to TRBJ1-4; 9 nucleotides match TRBD1. The germline gives CDR1 LGHNA, CDR2 YSLEER. The V segment lost 3 bases and the J segment 5 bases; nucleotides outside the gene matches: 1. This CDR3 spans 14 amino acids. The CDR3 reads CASSQGQGNEKLFF. The CDR3 DNA reads as TGCGCCAGCAGCCAGGGACAGGGAAATGAAAAACTGTTTTTT.

The V gene is TRBV12-3 or TRBV12-4, the J gene TRBJ1-1; maybe TRBD1 (6 bases). V shed 3 bases and J shed 10 bases, with 15 bases lying between them. The CDR3 spans 13 residues. The CDR3 DNA sequence: TGTGCCAGCAGTTTCTCAGGGGCCTCGGGAGCTTTCTTT. Residues: CASSFSGASGAFF.

The rearrangement joins TRBV7-8 to TRBJ2-1; 7 nucleotides match TRBD2. The trim removed 2 bases at V and 3 bases at J, leaving 7 bases unmatched. The germline V gene encodes CDR1 SGHVS and CDR2 FQNEAQ. The CDR3 has 16 amino acids. The CDR3 spells CASSLRGLADYNEQFF. The CDR3 DNA is TGTGCCAGCAGCTTACGGGGTCTAGCGGACTACAATGAGCAGTTCTTC.

V usage is TRBV6-2 or TRBV6-3 and J usage is TRBJ1-4; D remains ambiguous. Germline CDR1 MNHEY, CDR2 SVGEGT. Trimming shortened V by 6 bases and J by 0 bases, and 17 bases separated the two germline ends. The CDR3 loop spans 17 amino acids. CDR3 nucleotides: TGTGCCAGCAGCCATGAGGCAGGACTTGCAACTAATGAAAAACTGTTTTTT. Protein sequence: CASSHEAGLATNEKLFF.

The genes are TRBV6-5 and TRBJ2-2; 7 bases agree with TRBD1. In germline, CDR1 is MNHEY, CDR2 SVGAGI. With V trimmed by 6 bases and J by 8 bases, 6 bases remained unmatched. CDR3 length equals 13 residues. Here the CDR3 DNA reads TGTGCCAGCAGGAGACAGGGTCGAGGGGAGCTGTTTTTT. Encoded protein: CASRRQGRGELFF.

CDR3: CASSLGTGFYSNQPQHF. The CDR3 DNA follows: TGTGCCAGCAGTTTGGGGACAGGCTTTTATAGCAATCAGCCCCAGCATTTT. The V gene is TRBV28, the J gene TRBJ1-5; 8 bases agree with TRBD1. There are 17 residues in the CDR3. Germline lookup yields CDR1 MDHEN and CDR2 SYDVKM. The V and J ends lost 3 bases and 0 bases, in that order; junction bases with no gene match: 7.

The chain uses TRBV29-1 and TRBJ1-2, with TRBD1 identical over 10 bases. V dropped 4 bases and J dropped 2; count of bases not matched to a gene: 7. This CDR3 has 15 residues. Germline-derived CDR1 and CDR2 are SQVTM and ANQGSEA. The DNA for the CDR3 is TGCAGCGTTGGGGACAGGGGAGAGGGGAACTATGGCTACACCTTC. Its protein product is CSVGDRGEGNYGYTF.

This clone has more than one count but fewer than ten. As DNA, the CDR3 is TGTGCCAGCAATAGACAGGCAACTGCAACTAATGAAAAACTGTTTTTT. Amino acids: CASNRQATATNEKLFF. The chain carries TRBV2 and TRBJ1-4; D may be TRBD1 (6 bases). The CDR3 is made up of 16 amino acids. Germline CDR1 SNHLY, CDR2 FYNNEI. V gave up 7 bases and J gave up 0 bases, with 15 bases separating them.

The V call is TRBV5-1, the J call TRBJ2-5; 7 nucleotides match TRBD1. V trimming: 4 bases; J trimming: 1 base; junction bases outside the gene matches: 4. Germline V gene sequence: CDR1 SGHRS, CDR2 YFSETQ. The CDR3 contains 14 residues. The CDR3 DNA sequence: TGCGCCAGCAGCACGGGACAGCCCCAAGAGACCCAGTACTTC. Protein: CASSTGQPQETQYF.

The rearrangement joins TRBV5-1 to TRBJ2-7; maybe TRBD1 (6 bases). In germline, CDR1 is SGHRS, CDR2 YFSETQ. The germline V and J ends were trimmed by 0 bases and 3 bases, with 10 bases remaining between them. CDR3 size: 14 residues. The CDR3 sequence is CASSLDAGVYEQYF. CDR3 DNA: TGCGCCAGCAGCTTGGATGCAGGGGTCTACGAGCAGTACTTC.

This chain links TRBV27 with TRBJ1-2; 8 bases are a match to TRBD1. The CDR3 runs to 13 residues. Unmatched junction bases numbered 8, after V lost 8 bases and J lost 6 bases. Per the germline V gene, CDR1 is MNHEY and CDR2 is SMNVEV (reference sequence). The CDR3 nucleotides read TGTGCCAGCCCTTGGACAGGGTTGGATGGCTACACCTTC. Its translation is CASPWTGLDGYTF.

The chain carries TRBV19 and TRBJ2-2; D remains ambiguous. Trimming removed 6 bases from V and 0 bases from J, with 5 bases in between. Per the germline V gene, CDR1 is LNHDA and CDR2 is SQIVND (reference sequence). The CDR3 totals 13 residues. CDR3 sequence (DNA): TGTGCCAGTAGACAGACGAACACCGGGGAGCTGTTTTTT. It specifies CASRQTNTGELFF.

This chain links TRBV6-2 or TRBV6-3 with TRBJ2-3; 7 nucleotides agree with TRBD2. V gave up 6 bases and J gave up 5 bases; unmatched junction bases: 14. This CDR3 contains 16 residues. Per the germline V gene, CDR1 is MNHEY and CDR2 is SVGEGT. The CDR3 DNA reads TGTGCCAGCAGCCCCTGGGGTGCGGGGGTCGAAGATACGCAGTATTTT. It encodes CASSPWGAGVEDTQYF.